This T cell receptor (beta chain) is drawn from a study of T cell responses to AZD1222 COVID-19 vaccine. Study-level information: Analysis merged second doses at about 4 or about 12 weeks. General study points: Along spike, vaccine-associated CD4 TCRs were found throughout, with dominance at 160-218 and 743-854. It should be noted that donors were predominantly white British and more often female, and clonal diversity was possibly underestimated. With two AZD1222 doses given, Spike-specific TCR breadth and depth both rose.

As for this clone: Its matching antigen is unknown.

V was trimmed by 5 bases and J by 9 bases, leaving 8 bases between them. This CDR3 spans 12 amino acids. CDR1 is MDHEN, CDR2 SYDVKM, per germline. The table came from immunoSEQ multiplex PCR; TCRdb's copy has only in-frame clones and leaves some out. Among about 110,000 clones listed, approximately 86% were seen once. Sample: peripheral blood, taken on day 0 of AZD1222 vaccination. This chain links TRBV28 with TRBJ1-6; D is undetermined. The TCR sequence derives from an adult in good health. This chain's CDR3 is CASSPGPSPLHF. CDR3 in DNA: TGTGCCAGCAGTCCCGGGCCTTCACCCCTCCACTTT.